The T cell receptor beta chain under discussion was sequenced for a study of cytomegalovirus exposure and HLA in healthy donors. Findings of the study overall: In a later analysis, specific HLA alleles were associated with about 18,000 TCR beta sequences at a 0.05 false discovery rate. Presence/absence analyses assumed roughly uniform sequencing depth across donors, which may not hold. Later examination showed HLA-associated TCR beta chains had greater clonal expansion than equally common others.

The PCR made use of 60 Vbeta and 13 Jbeta primers. Original data processing: Among the unique TCR beta chains that a later analysis counted, around 72 million in all, about 12 million were shared. Profiled with immunoSEQ multiplex PCR; TCRdb holds only in-frame clones, not every one. That table supplies the V and J calls and clone size; D and trimming were determined from the DNA. This table holds roughly 230,000 clones, approximately 91% found once. A note on this clone: Antigen unknown.

Sequenced: PBMCs. The receptor was isolated from a girl aged 2-10 years in good health and CMV-seronegative.

This CDR3 reads CAFIQGRNGSEKLFF. In nucleotides, the CDR3 is TGTGCCTTCATCCAGGGGCGAAATGGAAGTGAAAAACTGTTTTTT. V usage is TRBV27 and J usage is TRBJ1-4; D perhaps matches TRBD1 (6 bases). The germline V gene has CDR1 MNHEY and CDR2 SMNVEV (reference sequence). CDR3 length equals 15 residues. V was shortened by 11 bases and J by 7 bases, with 23 bases between the two germline ends. Variable domain in full (rest from reference TRBV27 and TRBJ1-4): EAQVTQNPRYLITVTGKKLTVTCSQNMNHEYMSWYRQDPGLGLRQIYYSMNVEVTDKGDVPEGYKVSRKEKRNFPLILESPSPNQTSLYFCAFIQGRNGSEKLFFGSGTQLSVL.